This T cell receptor (beta chain) derives from a study of patients and donors after allogeneic stem cell transplantation. This CDR3 contains 20 residues. Trimming stripped 4 bases from V and 0 bases from J, with 24 bases between. Germline V gene sequence: CDR1 MNHEY, CDR2 SVGEGT. TCRdb redid the calling of the RT-PCR reads with MiXCR, one entry per CDR3 protein. Of about 400,000 distinct CDR3 sequences in the sample, around 15% were seen once. This chain connects TRBV6-2 or TRBV6-3 to TRBJ2-2, with D tentatively TRBD1 or TRBD2 (5 bases each). Sequencing was done on a sample of blood, either unsorted or a sorted T cell fraction (not recorded which). This receptor was obtained from a human donor who was either an allogeneic HSCT recipient or a stem cell or donor lymphocyte infusion donor (not recorded which). It is not recorded whose cells these are; they may come from a transplant donor. This CDR3 is CASSSLLRGRPKANTGELFF. The CDR3 DNA is TGTGCCAGCAGTTCCCTGTTACGGGGCAGACCTAAAGCGAACACCGGGGAGCTGTTTTTT.